One sample yielded the 9 T cell receptor beta chains listed below, sequenced in a study of molecular identifiers for immune sequencing clone quantification. TCRdb processed the PCR reads anew with MiXCR; each CDR3 protein has one entry. Of approximately 550,000 distinct CDR3 sequences in the sample, about 20% were seen once. What was sequenced was naive CD8+ T cells from blood, with Jurkat cell RNA spiked in. Sample subset: FACS-sorted CD8+CD4-CCR7+CD45RA+ naive T cells. These receptor sequences come from a human donor in good health. Some libraries in this study had Jurkat cell RNA spiked in.

Notes on this clonotype: It may be a read error: a sequence one base away is much more abundant. The chain employs TRBV19 and TRBJ1-1; D perhaps matches TRBD1 (6 bases). The CDR3 totals 15 residues. CDR1 is LNHDA, CDR2 SQIVND, per germline (reference sequence). The CDR3 bases are TGTGTCAGTAGTATGTCAGGGGCCTTGAACACTGAAGCTTTCTTT. Translation: CVSSMSGALNTEAFF.

This clonotype was seen a few times. The rearrangement uses TRBV6-2 or TRBV6-3 and TRBJ2-1; D not certain. V was trimmed by 8 bases and J by 7 bases, leaving 9 bases between them. CDR1 MNHEY and CDR2 SVGEGT come from the germline V gene. The CDR3 sequence is 11 residues long. Here the CDR3 DNA reads TGTGCCAGCCGAATTGGGAATGAGCAGTTCTTC. Translated, it gives CASRIGNEQFF.

This clonotype came up a few times. The chain carries TRBV20-1 and TRBJ1-5, with D unresolved. Trimming took 3 bases from V and 2 from J, leaving 14 bases between them. Germline V gene data show CDR1 as DFQATT and CDR2 as SNEGSKA (reference sequence). The CDR3 contains 15 residues. CDR3 region: CSASFPDWGNQPQHF. In nucleotides, the CDR3 is TGCAGTGCTAGTTTCCCCGATTGGGGCAATCAGCCCCAGCATTTT.

This clonotype was seen many times. The V and J genes are TRBV6-1 and TRBJ1-5; D is uncertain. The CDR3 consists of 14 residues. Germline CDR1 and CDR2: MNHNS and SASEGT. Deletions cut 4 bases from V and 4 bases from J, with 11 bases between. For the CDR3, the DNA is TGTGCCAGCAGTGTGAGATCCCAGAATCAGCCCCAGCATTTT. It yields the protein CASSVRSQNQPQHF.

This clonotype was seen a handful of times. The chain carries TRBV19 and TRBJ2-7, with D possibly matching TRBD1 (5 bases). V was cut by 6 bases and J by 5 bases, with 14 bases left in between. Germline V gene lookup returns CDR1 LNHDA and CDR2 SQIVND (reference sequence). The CDR3 loop spans 13 amino acids. CDR3: CASSGPGLHEQYF. In DNA, the CDR3 is TGTGCCAGTAGCGGCCCAGGGCTGCACGAGCAGTACTTC.

As concerns this clonotype: This may stem from a read error, because a much larger clone lies one nucleotide away. V gene TRBV4-1 combines with J gene TRBJ1-2; the match to TRBD1 covers 8 bases. Germline lookup yields CDR1 MGHRA and CDR2 YSYEKL. This CDR3 region has 17 residues. The CDR3 here is CACSQLGQGASTRGYTF. In nucleotides, the CDR3 is TGCGCCTGCAGCCAATTGGGGCAGGGGGCTTCTACGCGGGGCTACACCTTC.

This clonotype was counted at least ten times. The V call is TRBV11-2, the J call TRBJ2-3; TRBD2 matches 7 bases. Trimming removed 4 bases from V and 2 bases from J; junction bases left unmatched: 9. Per germline, CDR1 SGHAT and CDR2 FQNNGV. This CDR3 comprises 16 residues. Written as DNA, the CDR3 is TGTGCCAGCAGCTCTGCAGCGGGATTTCTCACAGATACGCAGTATTTT. Its translation is CASSSAAGFLTDTQYF.

This clonotype appeared a few times. The J gene is TRBJ2-5, the V gene TRBV7-9; 9 bases line up with TRBD1. V dropped 5 bases and J dropped 3; count of bases not matched to a gene: 13. Germline CDR1 is SEHNR and CDR2 is FQNEAQ (reference sequence). The CDR3 runs to 17 residues. Here the CDR3 DNA reads TGTGCCAGCAGCACATTACAGGGGGCCGTTTTTGAAGAGACCCAGTACTTC. Amino acids: CASSTLQGAVFEETQYF.

This clonotype was found a few times. The chain is built from TRBV27 and TRBJ1-1; D is unclear. Germline V lookup: CDR1 MNHEY, CDR2 SMNVEV (reference sequence). CDR3 length equals 15 residues. The germline V and J ends were trimmed by 0 bases and 3 bases, with 11 bases remaining between them. Here the CDR3 reads CASSLSGRADTEAFF. The CDR3 DNA sequence: TGTGCCAGCAGTTTATCAGGACGGGCGGACACTGAAGCTTTCTTT.